The 5 T cell receptor beta chains below were found in one sample sequenced in a study of cytomegalovirus exposure and HLA in healthy donors. PCR used 60 Vbeta primers and 13 Jbeta primers. The assay was immunoSEQ multiplex PCR, and TCRdb's table has in-frame clones only and misses some. The sample consists of about 160,000 clones, around three quarters of them appearing once. The sequenced material came from PBMCs. These receptors originate from a man aged 35 to 55 in good health and CMV-seronegative.

The V call is TRBV4-2, the J call TRBJ1-5; tentatively, D is TRBD1 (5 bases). The CDR3 runs to 15 residues. Between the trimmed V and J ends, which lost 5 bases and 3 bases, there was a span of 14 bases. Germline CDR1 LGHNA, CDR2 YNFKEQ. In DNA, the CDR3 is TGTGCCAGCAGCACCCGACAGAACTCCAATCAGCCCCAGCATTTT. Its protein is CASSTRQNSNQPQHF.

V and J are TRBV25-1 and TRBJ2-7, with TRBD1 matching 10 bases. V dropped 2 bases and J dropped 3; count of bases not matched to a gene: 4. The CDR3 runs to 15 residues. The germline CDR1 and CDR2 sequences are MGHDK and SYGVNS. The CDR3 region has the DNA TGTGCCAGCAGTGAAGTGGGGACAGGGGTCTACGAGCAGTACTTC. This gives the protein CASSEVGTGVYEQYF.

As regards this clone: This sample includes further DNA sequences coding for the same CDR3. V gene TRBV5-1 combines with J gene TRBJ2-4; D gene ambiguous. The CDR3 totals 14 residues. In germline, CDR1 is SGHRS, CDR2 YFSETQ. Trimming shortened V by 0 bases and J by 0 bases, and 4 bases separated the two germline ends. Here the CDR3 DNA reads TGCGCCAGCAGCTTGGGACAAGCCAAAAACATTCAGTACTTC. Translated: CASSLGQAKNIQYF. Full variable domain (missing parts from reference TRBV5-1 and TRBJ2-4): KAGVTQTPRYLIKTRGQQVTLSCSPISGHRSVSWYQQTPGQGLQFLFEYFSETQRNKGNFPGRFSGRQFSNSRSEMNVSTLELGDSALYLCASSLGQAKNIQYFGAGTRLSVL.

This rearrangement joins TRBV29-1 to TRBJ2-7, with TRBD2 as a possible D gene (5 bases). Between the trimmed V and J ends, which lost 4 bases and 1 base, there was a span of 11 bases. The CDR3 extends over 13 amino acids. Germline V gene sequence: CDR1 SQVTM, CDR2 ANQGSEA. This CDR3 reads CSVGPAVSYEQYF. The CDR3, as DNA: TGCAGCGTTGGGCCAGCGGTGTCCTACGAGCAGTACTTC.

CDR3 loop: CATSGFDGVAKNIQYF. As DNA, the CDR3 is TGTGCCACTTCCGGGTTCGACGGTGTAGCCAAAAACATTCAGTACTTC. The genes are TRBV15 and TRBJ2-4; D unresolved. V lost 9 bases and J lost 0, with 18 bases in between. CDR1 LNHNV and CDR2 YYDKDF come from the germline V gene (reference sequence). This CDR3 is 16 amino acids long. Drawing the rest from reference TRBV15 and TRBJ2-4, the complete variable domain is DAMVIQNPRYQVTQFGKPVTLSCSQTLNHNVMYWYQQKSSQAPKLLFHYYDKDFNNEADTPDNFQSRRPNTSFCFLDIRSPGLGDTAMYLCATSGFDGVAKNIQYFGAGTRLSVL.